Following are 2 T cell receptor beta chains from one sample sequenced in a study of CXCR3-negative and CXCR3-positive naive CD8 T cells (dated by TCRdb to the late 2010s). The listed sequencing device is NextSeq 550. The Human TCR Profiling Kit (MiLaboratory) was used to prepare UMI-labeled 5' RACE TRB cDNA libraries. Once TCRdb had reprocessed the reads, it stored one entry per CDR3 protein sequence and supplied no DNA. The table of this sample itemizes 6,900 or so distinct CDR3 sequences. The ten largest account for 1% to 1.5% of the sample. Their antigens remain unidentified. Study-level results and caveats: Compared with CXCR3-negative naive cells, CXCR3-positive naive cells had TRB CDR3s with higher hydrophobicity (lower Kidera factor 4), lower energy, and higher strength and volume indices.

Sequencing input: naive CXCR3+ CD8+ T cells from blood. The cell subset or site label for this specimen denotes: CD45RO-CCR7+CD27+CD95- naive CD8+ T cells expressing CXCR3 (TNR3+). The receptors were gathered from a human donor in good health. Some clones in this sample may be carry-over from other donors' samples.

Its frequency marks this clonotype as medium-sized. The chain has TRBV20-1 and TRBJ2-1; TCRdb designates TRBD2, a call that cannot be tested without DNA. The CDR3 loop spans 16 amino acids. In germline, CDR1 is DFQATT, CDR2 SNEGSKA (reference sequence). The CDR3 reads CSARDSSSGFYNEQFF.

Measured by frequency, this clonotype is medium-sized (0.01 to 0.1%). This chain uses TRBV20-1 with TRBJ2-1; absent DNA, TCRdb's TRBD2 call cannot be checked. This CDR3 spans 15 amino acids. Looked up from germline, CDR1 is DFQATT and CDR2 is SNEGSKA (reference sequence). This CDR3 is CSARPRTRFYNEQFF.